The rows below give T cell receptor beta chains drawn from one sample of a study of blood T cells in healthy people across ages. TCRdb processed the 5' RACE reads anew with MiXCR; each CDR3 protein has one entry. The data contain about 400,000 distinct CDR3 sequences, 52% of them singletons. Input material: blood. The receptor source for this set is a man in his fifties or sixties in good health. Each CDR3 is given with its conserved first and last residue. A D gene is named only where the DNA matches it firmly. Part of the rows lack a size; the others show once, few, many or a class for expanded clones.

cdr3_aa: CASSQTDDQPQHF; cdr3_nt: TGTGCCAGCAGCCAAACGGATGATCAGCCCCAGCATTTT; clone_size: -; j_call: TRBJ1-5; d_call: -; v_call: TRBV4-2
cdr3_aa: CASSLLTSGRSEQFF; cdr3_nt: TGTGCCAGCAGCCTTTTGACTAGCGGGAGATCTGAGCAGTTCTTC; clone_size: -; j_call: TRBJ2-1; d_call: TRBD2; v_call: TRBV28
cdr3_aa: CSARDQRKVDGYTF; cdr3_nt: TGCAGTGCTAGAGATCAAAGGAAGGTGGATGGCTACACCTTC; clone_size: -; j_call: TRBJ1-2; d_call: -; v_call: TRBV20-1
cdr3_aa: CASSQGNRNSPLHF; cdr3_nt: TGTGCCAGCAGCCAAGGGAACAGAAATTCACCCCTCCACTTT; clone_size: -; j_call: TRBJ1-6; d_call: -; v_call: TRBV3-1
cdr3_aa: CASSPQDISYEQYF; cdr3_nt: TGTGCCAGCAGCCCACAAGACATCTCCTACGAGCAGTACTTC; clone_size: -; j_call: TRBJ2-7; d_call: -; v_call: TRBV9
cdr3_aa: CASTPGGTAYSPLHF; cdr3_nt: TGTGCCAGCACCCCAGGGGGGACAGCTTATTCACCCCTCCACTTT; clone_size: -; j_call: TRBJ1-6; d_call: TRBD1; v_call: TRBV27
cdr3_aa: CASTVGGRADTQYF; cdr3_nt: TGTGCCAGCACTGTTGGGGGGCGTGCAGATACGCAGTATTTT; clone_size: few; j_call: TRBJ2-3; d_call: -; v_call: TRBV6-5
cdr3_aa: CASSLGDSGDNEQFF; cdr3_nt: TGTGCCAGCAGCTTAGGGGATTCCGGCGACAATGAGCAGTTCTTC; clone_size: -; j_call: TRBJ2-1; d_call: -; v_call: TRBV7-9
cdr3_aa: CASSLEVQTLYGYTF; cdr3_nt: TGTGCCAGCAGCTTGGAGGTGCAGACCCTCTATGGCTACACCTTC; clone_size: -; j_call: TRBJ1-2; d_call: -; v_call: TRBV5-5
cdr3_aa: CSAPGANKNIQYF; cdr3_nt: TGCAGTGCCCCGGGGGCCAACAAAAACATTCAGTACTTC; clone_size: -; j_call: TRBJ2-4; d_call: -; v_call: TRBV20-1
cdr3_aa: CASSLARTSGGEQYF; cdr3_nt: TGTGCCAGCAGCCTAGCGCGAACTAGCGGGGGTGAGCAGTACTTC; clone_size: -; j_call: TRBJ2-7; d_call: TRBD2; v_call: TRBV7-8
cdr3_aa: CSVRTSGESEQFF; cdr3_nt: TGCAGCGTCCGGACTAGCGGCGAAAGTGAGCAGTTCTTC; clone_size: -; j_call: TRBJ2-1; d_call: TRBD2; v_call: TRBV29-1
cdr3_aa: CASSLDGGAPPYEQYF; cdr3_nt: TGTGCCAGCAGCTTGGATGGGGGGGCGCCCCCCTACGAGCAGTACTTC; clone_size: -; j_call: TRBJ2-7; d_call: -; v_call: TRBV5-6
cdr3_aa: CASSLEAGRGDYGYTF; cdr3_nt: TGTGCCAGCAGCTTAGAGGCAGGGCGAGGGGATTATGGCTACACCTTC; clone_size: -; j_call: TRBJ1-2; d_call: -; v_call: TRBV7-2
cdr3_aa: CASSVKRETQDTQYF; cdr3_nt: TGTGCCAGCAGCGTCAAGCGGGAGACGCAAGATACGCAGTATTTT; clone_size: few; j_call: TRBJ2-3; d_call: TRBD2; v_call: TRBV9
cdr3_aa: CASSPGGWPAGYGYTF; cdr3_nt: TGTGCCAGCAGTCCGGGGGGGTGGCCCGCGGGCTATGGCTACACCTTC; clone_size: few; j_call: TRBJ1-2; d_call: -; v_call: TRBV12-3/TRBV12-4
cdr3_aa: CASSIGLAGGNEQYF; cdr3_nt: TGTGCCAGCAGTATCGGACTAGCGGGAGGAAACGAGCAGTACTTC; clone_size: -; j_call: TRBJ2-7; d_call: TRBD2; v_call: TRBV6-1
cdr3_aa: CASSVAGLTDTQYF; cdr3_nt: TGTGCCAGCAGCGTCGCGGGACTCACAGATACGCAGTATTTT; clone_size: few; j_call: TRBJ2-3; d_call: -; v_call: TRBV9
cdr3_aa: CSLMEGGLRNEQFF; cdr3_nt: TGCAGCCTAATGGAAGGGGGGCTAAGGAATGAGCAGTTCTTC; clone_size: -; j_call: TRBJ2-1; d_call: -; v_call: TRBV29-1
cdr3_aa: CASSVHSGDRRLTDTQYF; cdr3_nt: TGTGCCAGCAGTGTCCACTCGGGGGACCGAAGACTCACAGATACGCAGTATTTT; clone_size: -; j_call: TRBJ2-3; d_call: -; v_call: TRBV27
cdr3_aa: CASSPRGEGRSPLHF; cdr3_nt: TGTGCCAGCAGCCCGCGAGGGGAGGGGAGGTCACCCCTCCACTTT; clone_size: -; j_call: TRBJ1-6; d_call: -; v_call: TRBV11-1
cdr3_aa: CASSFGGTSAGYTF; cdr3_nt: TGTGCCAGCAGTTTTGGTGGGACGTCGGCTGGCTACACCTTC; clone_size: -; j_call: TRBJ1-2; d_call: -; v_call: TRBV12-3/TRBV12-4
cdr3_aa: CASSPGYTEAFF; cdr3_nt: TGTGCCAGCAGCCCCGGGTACACTGAAGCTTTCTTT; clone_size: few; j_call: TRBJ1-1; d_call: -; v_call: TRBV11-2
cdr3_aa: CASSSPAPAGAYNEQFF; cdr3_nt: TGTGCCAGCAGTTCTCCCGCCCCAGCGGGGGCCTACAATGAGCAGTTCTTC; clone_size: -; j_call: TRBJ2-1; d_call: TRBD2; v_call: TRBV12-3/TRBV12-4
cdr3_aa: CSASSPGTQYF; cdr3_nt: TGCAGTGCTAGTTCTCCCGGGACCCAGTACTTC; clone_size: many; j_call: TRBJ2-5; d_call: -; v_call: TRBV20-1
cdr3_aa: CASSYSAGREQYF; cdr3_nt: TGTGCCAGCAGTTACTCGGCAGGGCGGGAGCAGTACTTC; clone_size: -; j_call: TRBJ2-4; d_call: TRBD2; v_call: TRBV6-5
cdr3_aa: CASSRRDLGGGEKLFF; cdr3_nt: TGTGCCAGCAGCCGCCGGGACCTCGGAGGTGGTGAAAAACTGTTTTTT; clone_size: -; j_call: TRBJ1-4; d_call: -; v_call: TRBV14
cdr3_aa: CASSGTLGADTQYF; cdr3_nt: TGTGCCAGCAGTGGGACTCTCGGGGCAGATACGCAGTATTTT; clone_size: -; j_call: TRBJ2-3; d_call: -; v_call: TRBV6-5
cdr3_aa: CSARDGGQTQETQYF; cdr3_nt: TGCAGTGCTAGAGATGGAGGACAGACTCAAGAGACCCAGTACTTC; clone_size: -; j_call: TRBJ2-5; d_call: -; v_call: TRBV20-1
cdr3_aa: CASSGPWDNSLLHF; cdr3_nt: TGTGCCAGCAGTGGGCCTTGGGATAATTCACTCCTCCACTTT; clone_size: -; j_call: TRBJ1-6; d_call: -; v_call: TRBV25-1
cdr3_aa: CASSSLVFLDEQFF; cdr3_nt: TGTGCCAGCAGCTCATTAGTGTTTCTCGATGAGCAGTTCTTC; clone_size: -; j_call: TRBJ2-1; d_call: -; v_call: TRBV5-8
cdr3_aa: CSAKGGPYEQYF; cdr3_nt: TGCAGTGCCAAGGGGGGACCCTACGAGCAGTACTTC; clone_size: many; j_call: TRBJ2-7; d_call: -; v_call: TRBV20-1
cdr3_aa: CASSEGTASSYEQYF; cdr3_nt: TGCGCCAGCAGCGAGGGGACAGCCAGCTCCTACGAGCAGTACTTC; clone_size: many; j_call: TRBJ2-7; d_call: TRBD1; v_call: TRBV6-1
cdr3_aa: CASGRTSSYEQYF; cdr3_nt: TGTGCCAGCGGTAGGACTAGCTCCTACGAGCAGTACTTC; clone_size: -; j_call: TRBJ2-7; d_call: TRBD2; v_call: TRBV6-5
cdr3_aa: CATSTRHHYEQYF; cdr3_nt: TGTGCCACCAGCACACGACACCACTACGAGCAGTACTTC; clone_size: -; j_call: TRBJ2-7; d_call: -; v_call: TRBV15
cdr3_aa: CASSATMGRTDTQYF; cdr3_nt: TGCGCCAGCAGTGCAACTATGGGTCGTACAGATACGCAGTATTTT; clone_size: -; j_call: TRBJ2-3; d_call: -; v_call: TRBV10-1
cdr3_aa: CSARSPSGGSTDTQYF; cdr3_nt: TGCAGTGCTAGATCCCCTAGCGGGGGGAGCACAGATACGCAGTATTTT; clone_size: few; j_call: TRBJ2-3; d_call: TRBD2; v_call: TRBV20-1
cdr3_aa: CASAQGGDTQYF; cdr3_nt: TGTGCCAGCGCCCAGGGCGGAGATACGCAGTATTTT; clone_size: -; j_call: TRBJ2-3; d_call: -; v_call: TRBV6-6
cdr3_aa: CASSAGTRGNEQYF; cdr3_nt: TGTGCCAGCAGCGCCGGGACTAGAGGGAATGAGCAGTACTTC; clone_size: -; j_call: TRBJ2-5; d_call: TRBD2; v_call: TRBV9
cdr3_aa: CASSFSDSYEQYF; cdr3_nt: TGTGCCAGCAGTTTCTCGGACAGTTACGAGCAGTACTTC; clone_size: -; j_call: TRBJ2-7; d_call: -; v_call: TRBV12-3/TRBV12-4
cdr3_aa: CASSGDGGETQYF; cdr3_nt: TGTGCCAGCAGCGGGGATGGCGGGGAGACCCAGTACTTC; clone_size: -; j_call: TRBJ2-5; d_call: -; v_call: TRBV6-4
cdr3_aa: CSARLAGLSYNEQFF; cdr3_nt: TGCAGTGCTCGACTAGCGGGGCTCTCCTACAATGAGCAGTTCTTC; clone_size: few; j_call: TRBJ2-1; d_call: TRBD2; v_call: TRBV20-1
cdr3_aa: CASSLRTGGTGEQYF; cdr3_nt: TGTGCCAGCAGCCTCAGGACAGGGGGGACGGGGGAGCAGTACTTC; clone_size: once; j_call: TRBJ2-5; d_call: TRBD1; v_call: TRBV7-6
cdr3_aa: CSAREAADPGETQYF; cdr3_nt: TGCAGTGCTAGAGAAGCAGCGGACCCTGGGGAGACCCAGTATTTC; clone_size: -; j_call: TRBJ2-5; d_call: -; v_call: TRBV20-1
cdr3_aa: CASRLQGSQETQYF; cdr3_nt: TGTGCCAGCAGACTACAGGGTTCTCAAGAGACCCAGTACTTC; clone_size: many; j_call: TRBJ2-5; d_call: -; v_call: TRBV12-3/TRBV12-4
cdr3_aa: CASRLAGALTDTQYF; cdr3_nt: TGTGCCAGCAGGCTAGCGGGGGCTCTGACAGATACGCAGTATTTT; clone_size: -; j_call: TRBJ2-3; d_call: TRBD2; v_call: TRBV11-2
cdr3_aa: CATSRDFSYEQYF; cdr3_nt: TGTGCCACCAGCAGGGACTTTTCCTACGAGCAGTACTTC; clone_size: -; j_call: TRBJ2-7; d_call: -; v_call: TRBV15
cdr3_aa: CASSIPGRRTEAFF; cdr3_nt: TGTGCCAGCAGCATACCGGGCCGAAGGACTGAGGCTTTCTTT; clone_size: few; j_call: TRBJ1-1; d_call: -; v_call: TRBV5-8
cdr3_aa: CASSGGTGTYNEQFF; cdr3_nt: TGTGCCAGCTCGGGCGGGACAGGGACCTACAATGAGCAGTTCTTC; clone_size: -; j_call: TRBJ2-1; d_call: TRBD1; v_call: TRBV18
cdr3_aa: CASSPTGLAGGTDTQYF; cdr3_nt: TGTGCCAGCAGTCCGACAGGACTAGCGGGGGGCACAGATACGCAGTATTTT; clone_size: -; j_call: TRBJ2-3; d_call: TRBD2; v_call: TRBV12-3/TRBV12-4
cdr3_aa: CASSVGNPKNIQYF; cdr3_nt: TGCGCCAGCAGCGTGGGGAATCCCAAAAACATTCAGTACTTC; clone_size: -; j_call: TRBJ2-4; d_call: -; v_call: TRBV5-1
cdr3_aa: CASSQPRTSGGEQFF; cdr3_nt: TGTGCCAGCAGCCAGCCCCGGACTTCTGGGGGAGAGCAGTTCTTC; clone_size: -; j_call: TRBJ2-1; d_call: -; v_call: TRBV7-2
cdr3_aa: CASSHGLIRSEQYF; cdr3_nt: TGTGCCAGCAGCCACGGACTAATACGGTCCGAGCAGTACTTC; clone_size: -; j_call: TRBJ2-7; d_call: -; v_call: TRBV3-1
cdr3_aa: CASSRQDTRLSSYNEQFF; cdr3_nt: TGTGCCAGCAGCCGTCAGGACACCAGACTCAGCTCCTACAATGAGCAGTTCTTC; clone_size: few; j_call: TRBJ2-1; d_call: -; v_call: TRBV3-1
cdr3_aa: CASSIQGVRNTEAFF; cdr3_nt: TGTGCCAGCAGTATACAGGGGGTGCGCAACACTGAAGCTTTCTTT; clone_size: -; j_call: TRBJ1-1; d_call: TRBD1; v_call: TRBV27
cdr3_aa: CASSLSSGRDYEQYF; cdr3_nt: TGTGCCAGCAGTTTGTCTAGCGGGAGAGACTACGAGCAGTACTTC; clone_size: -; j_call: TRBJ2-7; d_call: TRBD2; v_call: TRBV28
cdr3_aa: CASSPSERGPQETQYF; cdr3_nt: TGTGCCAGCAGCCCATCAGAACGGGGACCTCAAGAGACCCAGTACTTC; clone_size: -; j_call: TRBJ2-5; d_call: -; v_call: TRBV9